Listed here is a single T cell receptor beta chain. Its cognate antigen has yet to be identified. No base-level quality is on record; no much larger clone is a single base apart. TCRbeta CDR3 regions were amplified from genomic DNA by means of the immunoSEQ Assay, a bias-controlled multiplex PCR. The authors' analysis ran thus. The number of nucleated cells in each sample was estimated by amplification of reference gene primers within the assay. Sequence reads were collapsed and filtered to measure the absolute abundance of every unique TCRbeta CDR3 rearrangement. For each sample, productive Simpson clonality was calculated by taking the square root of Simpson's diversity index across productive rearrangements. TCRdb stores this immuneACCESS table with in-frame sequences only. Part of the clones is absent; in the studies checked, under half of the shortfall reflects unresolved V genes, and no reason is known for the rest. That table gives V, J and clone size, and the DNA gave D and trimming. For this sample the table gives approximately 100,000 clones, of which 86% were detected only once. The top ten constitute approximately 2.4% of the sample.

Participants in the prospective study were aged roughly 18 to 100 years, lived in 24 United States geographic areas, and enrolled through a virtual design. Cohort assignment in the prospective study relied on participant-reported clinical history from a screening survey and a study questionnaire. Recovered participants in ImmuneRACE Cohort 3 were defined by two consecutive negative NP/OP PCR tests, clearance by a healthcare professional, or resolution of symptoms. Mobile phlebotomists in the prospective study collected whole blood, serum and a nasopharyngeal or oropharyngeal swab from every participant. Additional blood draws and questionnaires over an approximately two-month period could optionally be provided by prospective study participants. Before DNA extraction, blood samples from the prospective study were shipped at room temperature or frozen. This specimen belongs to a study of blood T cell repertoires in COVID-19 (TCRdb year 2020). Regarding the research as a whole: Samples from collaborators originated in the United States, Italy and Spain and spanned both the acute and convalescent phases of COVID-19. The dataset comprised deeply sampled blood TCRbeta repertoires from subjects exposed to, actively infected with, or recovered from COVID-19. A de-identified subject ID, COVID-19 status, age in years and sex were almost always included in the sample metadata. Where available, HLA class I and class II types were taken from metadata supplied by the sample provider and were not determined by assay-based typing. The prospective study material was composed of cDNA or gDNA derived from T cells, B-cell-depleted T cells, or PBMCs. The samples were drawn from the first 160 participants of the ongoing ImmuneRACE study and from 950 to 1,500 subjects provided by 6 global collaborators. The repertoires were made available in a free public database intended to serve as a resource for research on the immune response to SARS-CoV-2. The full study reports these points: The quantity of clinical and demographic metadata differed by source and by participant and was supplied without curation.

The sample was PBMCs or T cells enriched from blood (not recorded which). This clonotype originated in a woman aged 45-65 years who had recovered from COVID-19.

The CDR3 sequence is CASSARAYNEKLFF. The bases read TGTGCCAGTAGTGCCAGGGCTTATAATGAAAAACTGTTTTTT. The chain joins TRBV19 to TRBJ1-4; the D region possibly corresponds to TRBD1 (5 bases align). The V and J ends are trimmed by 5 bases and 4 bases, leaving 11 bases between them. Per the germline V gene (reference sequence), LNHDA is the CDR1 and SQIVND is the CDR2. The CDR3 runs 14 amino acids, cysteine and phenylalanine included. This entry keeps only the CDR3 DNA: 42 bases, framed from base 1.